The clone carrying this T cell receptor (beta chain) was recorded at least ten times. These data are taken from a study of breast tumors, draining lymph nodes, adjacent tissues. Germline loops: CDR1 WSHSY, CDR2 SAAADI. CDR3 size: 11 residues. The V and J ends lost 3 bases and 10 bases respectively, with 7 bases between them. Axillary draining lymph nodes of breast cancer patients supplied the node samples. TCRdb reanalysed the multiplex PCR reads using MiXCR and keeps one entry per CDR3 protein. The data hold about 130,000 distinct CDR3 sequences, with approximately 20% observed a single time. This TCR derives from a female donor with breast cancer. Some clones in this sample may be carry-over from other donors' samples. This rearrangement joins TRBV10-2 to TRBJ2-1; possibly TRBD1 or TRBD2 for D (5 bases each). Material for sequencing was axillary lymph node tissue. The CDR3 DNA follows: TGCGCCAGCAGTGAAGGGGACGAGCAGTTCTTC. It codes for CASSEGDEQFF.